These 15 T cell receptor beta chains were all obtained from the same sample, sequenced in a study of CD8 T cells in Susac syndrome. Reverse transcription of about 0.5 to 1 ug RNA was carried out with random hexamers. TCRdb fed the immunoSEQ multiplex PCR reads into MiXCR, producing one record per CDR3 protein. Of over 130,000 distinct CDR3 sequences in the sample, roughly 96% were seen once. Sample: CD4+ T cells from PBMCs. These receptors all come from a human donor with multiple sclerosis.

The rearrangement links TRBV27 to TRBJ2-4, with TRBD2 matching over 10 bases. V lost 5 bases, J lost 8 bases, and 15 bases stayed unmatched. This CDR3 region has 17 residues. Looked up from germline, CDR1 is MNHEY and CDR2 is SMNVEV (reference sequence). As DNA, the CDR3 is TGTGCCAGCAGTCCTCGAGCGGGAGGGCCGGGCCCGGACATTCAGTACTTC. Translated: CASSPRAGGPGPDIQYF.

This chain joins TRBV19 and TRBJ2-5; no clear D gene. The V gene lost 5 bases and the J gene lost 5 bases, with 15 bases spanning the gap. CDR1 is LNHDA and CDR2 is SQIVND in the germline V gene (reference sequence). The CDR3 has 14 amino acids. The CDR3 is CASSLTGGPETQYF. CDR3 DNA sequence: TGTGCCAGTAGTTTAACTGGTGGTCCGGAGACCCAGTACTTC.

V is TRBV3-1 and J is TRBJ2-7; no clear D. CDR3 length: 12 amino acids. Looked up from germline, CDR1 is LGHDT and CDR2 is YNNKEL (reference sequence). Trimming left V 4 bases short and J 8 bases short, with 12 bases between. The CDR3, as DNA: TGTGCCAGCAGCCGTAAGGCAGATCAGCAGTACTTC. Its translation is CASSRKADQQYF.

This chain joins TRBV2 and TRBJ2-3, with unresolved D. The CDR3 runs to 13 residues. Germline-derived CDR1 and CDR2 are SNHLY and FYNNEI. Trimming took 6 bases from V and 2 from J, leaving 9 bases between them. The DNA of the CDR3 is TGTGCCAGCAGATTCAGTGTCACAGATACGCAGTATTTT. Protein: CASRFSVTDTQYF.

The chain has TRBV28 and TRBJ2-7, with 7 bases aligning to TRBD1. This CDR3 has 15 residues. Looked up from germline, CDR1 is MDHEN and CDR2 is SYDVKM. V lost 6 bases, J lost 6 bases, and 14 bases stayed unmatched. CDR3 residues: CASSHTLDREGEQYF. Written as DNA, the CDR3 is TGTGCCAGCAGCCATACCCTAGACAGGGAAGGCGAGCAGTACTTC. Full variable domain (rest looked up from reference TRBV28 and TRBJ2-7): DVKVTQSSRYLVKRTGEKVFLECVQDMDHENMFWYRQDPGLGLRLIYFSYDVKMKEKGDIPEGYSVSREKKERFSLILESASTNQTSMYLCASSHTLDREGEQYFGPGTRLTVT.

The V gene is TRBV7-9, the J gene TRBJ1-2; tentatively, D is TRBD1 (6 bases). V was pared by 5 bases and J by 3 bases, with 13 bases between. The germline CDR1 and CDR2 sequences are SEHNR and FQNEAQ (reference sequence). There are 14 residues in the CDR3. CDR3 sequence reads: CASSRGASDYGYTF. For the CDR3, the DNA is TGTGCCAGCAGCCGGGGGGCGTCGGACTATGGCTACACCTTC.

The chain links TRBV7-9 to TRBJ2-7; D is unclear. The CDR3 extends over 13 amino acids. Germline-derived CDR1 and CDR2 are SEHNR and FQNEAQ (reference sequence). With 3 bases removed from V and 4 bases from J, the gap between germline ends came to 10 bases. DNA of the CDR3: TGTGCCAGCAGCTTCGGCTCCCCATACGAGCAGTACTTC. It encodes CASSFGSPYEQYF.

The chain combines TRBV20-1 with TRBJ2-6, with 13 positions matching TRBD2. The junction had 14 bases not matched to a gene; V was cut back by 2 bases and J by 1 base. Germline assignment: CDR1 DFQATT and CDR2 SNEGSKA (reference sequence). The CDR3 extends over 21 amino acids. The CDR3 region is CSARWQGGLAGTTSGANVLTF. The DNA of the CDR3 is TGCAGTGCTAGATGGCAGGGGGGACTAGCGGGGACCACGTCTGGGGCCAACGTCCTGACTTTC.

The V and J genes are TRBV5-6 and TRBJ2-3, with TRBD1 as a possible D gene (5 bases). The V and J ends lost 1 base and 0 bases respectively, with 9 bases between them. The CDR3 contains 15 residues. Germline V gene data show CDR1 as SGHDT and CDR2 as YYEEEE. CDR3: CASSLLQGSTDTQYF. CDR3 coding DNA: TGTGCCAGCAGCTTGCTCCAGGGAAGCACAGATACGCAGTATTTT. Looking up the rest from reference TRBV5-6 and TRBJ2-3 gives the full variable domain: DAGVTQSPTHLIKTRGQQVTLRCSPKSGHDTVSWYQQALGQGPQFIFQYYEEEERQRGNFPDRFSGHQFPNYSSELNVNALLLGDSALYLCASSLLQGSTDTQYFGPGTRLTVL.

In regard to this clonotype: It is unclear where the CDR3 begins or ends on the DNA, so no DNA is shown, and the CDR3 is as TCRdb lists it. This chain joins TRBV20-1 and TRBJ1-2; the DNA was not used to check the table's D call, TRBD1. Germline-derived CDR1 and CDR2 are DFQATT and SNEGSKA (reference sequence). Counting both end residues, the CDR3 totals 13 amino acids. CDR3 amino acids: CSALGMGGYGYTF.

The chain carries TRBV7-7 and TRBJ2-3; D not certain. Germline V gene sequence: CDR1 SSHAT, CDR2 FNYEAQ (reference sequence). The CDR3 is made up of 12 amino acids. Deletions cut 11 bases from V and 5 bases from J, with 14 bases between. This CDR3 reads CAVSRVGDTQYF. The CDR3 DNA reads TGTGCCGTAAGTCGCGTCGGAGATACGCAGTATTTT.

This rearrangement joins TRBV7-9 to TRBJ2-7; D is unresolved. Between the trimmed V and J ends, which lost 0 bases and 4 bases, there was a span of 10 bases. The V gene's germline CDR1 is SEHNR and CDR2 FQNEAQ (reference sequence). The CDR3 is made up of 14 amino acids. CDR3 loop: CASSLADGLYEQYF. In nucleotides, the CDR3 is TGTGCCAGCAGCTTAGCAGACGGCCTATACGAGCAGTACTTC.

The V and J genes are TRBV4-2 and TRBJ1-1; D is uncertain. With 1 base removed from V and 11 bases from J, the gap between germline ends came to 14 bases. Germline V lookup: CDR1 LGHNA, CDR2 YNFKEQ. The CDR3 is made up of 13 amino acids. The CDR3 here is CASSQVSGFDAFF. CDR3 nucleotides: TGTGCCAGCAGCCAAGTCTCGGGTTTTGATGCTTTCTTT.

This chain joins TRBV7-2 and TRBJ2-3, with D perhaps TRBD2 (6 bases). Trimming shortened V by 0 bases and J by 2 bases, and 9 bases separated the two germline ends. Germline V gene data show CDR1 as SGHTA and CDR2 as FQGNSA. The length of the CDR3 is 15 residues. DNA for the CDR3: TGTGCCAGCAGCTTAGCGGGAGGTGCCACAGATACGCAGTATTTT. This encodes CASSLAGGATDTQYF.

This rearrangement joins TRBV6-6 to TRBJ1-6; D is perhaps TRBD1 (6 bases). From germline, CDR1 is MNHNY and CDR2 SVGAGI (reference sequence). Trimming shortened V by 6 bases and J by 5 bases, and 11 bases separated the two germline ends. The CDR3 consists of 14 residues. The CDR3: CASRGAGDNSPLHF. DNA for the CDR3: TGTGCCAGCAGGGGGGCGGGTGATAATTCACCCCTCCACTTT.